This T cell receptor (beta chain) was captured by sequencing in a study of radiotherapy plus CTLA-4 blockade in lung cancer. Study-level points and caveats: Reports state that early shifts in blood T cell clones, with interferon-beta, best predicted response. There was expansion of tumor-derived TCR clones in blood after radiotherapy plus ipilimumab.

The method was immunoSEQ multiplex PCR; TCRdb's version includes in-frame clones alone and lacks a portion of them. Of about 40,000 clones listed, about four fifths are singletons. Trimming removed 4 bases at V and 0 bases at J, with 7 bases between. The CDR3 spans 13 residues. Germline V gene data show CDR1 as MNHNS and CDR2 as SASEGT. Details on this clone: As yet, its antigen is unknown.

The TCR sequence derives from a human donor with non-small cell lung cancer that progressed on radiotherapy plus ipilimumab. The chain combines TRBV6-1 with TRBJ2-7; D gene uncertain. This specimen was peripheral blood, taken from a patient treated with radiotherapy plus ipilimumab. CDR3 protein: CASSAGHSYEQYF. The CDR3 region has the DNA TGTGCCAGCAGTGCAGGCCACTCCTACGAGCAGTACTTC.